Presented here are 13 T cell receptor beta chains from one specimen sequenced in a study of T cell responses to AZD1222 COVID-19 vaccine. TCRdb keeps only in-frame clones here, not all; method: immunoSEQ multiplex PCR. The sample lists approximately 77,000 clones, over 75% occurring once. The source was peripheral blood, collected 28 days after the second AZD1222 dose. The origin of the receptors is an adult who received the AZD1222 COVID-19 vaccine.

This clone was seen a handful of times. The J gene is TRBJ1-2, the V gene TRBV9; TRBD1 is a possible D gene (5 bases). The CDR3 runs to 15 residues. Germline V gene data show CDR1 as SGDLS and CDR2 as YYNGEE. V was pared by 0 bases and J by 3 bases, with 12 bases between. The CDR3 DNA sequence: TGTGCCAGCAGCGTAGTGGGGCAGGGCCACTATGGCTACACCTTC. As protein: CASSVVGQGHYGYTF.

The CDR3 reads CASSLTDGGNQPQHF. The CDR3 DNA follows: TGTGCCAGCAGTTTAACGGACGGAGGCAATCAGCCCCAGCATTTT. The chain combines TRBV27 with TRBJ1-5; the D is unclear. V lost 2 bases and J lost 2, with 10 bases in between. CDR1 MNHEY and CDR2 SMNVEV come from the germline V gene (reference sequence). There are 15 residues in the CDR3.

The chain combines TRBV7-2 with TRBJ2-2; 7 bases are shared with TRBD1. J gave up 6 bases and V 1 base, and 2 bases lay outside the gene matches. The CDR3 runs 14 residues. Per germline, CDR1 SGHTA and CDR2 FQGNSA. CDR3 sequence reads: CASSLGTGSGELFF. CDR3 DNA sequence: TGTGCCAGCAGCTTAGGGACAGGCTCCGGGGAGCTGTTTTTT.

The V and J genes are TRBV6-2 or TRBV6-3 and TRBJ2-2; D perhaps matches TRBD2 (6 bases). Germline CDR1 and CDR2: MNHEY and SVGEGT. The CDR3 runs 15 residues. The germline V and J ends were trimmed by 6 bases and 6 bases, with 17 bases remaining between them. The CDR3 DNA is TGTGCCAGCAGCCCTGGCGGGACTGCGGCCGGGGAGCTGTTTTTT. Translating gives CASSPGGTAAGELFF.

The chain joins TRBV4-2 to TRBJ1-5; 8 bases map to TRBD1. In germline, CDR1 is LGHNA, CDR2 YNFKEQ. Losses at the gene ends were 1 base for V and 7 bases for J; bases not matched to a gene: 6. The CDR3 has 15 amino acids. CDR3 coding DNA: TGTGCCAGCAGCCAAGGCCAGGGGGCCGGACAGCCCCAGCATTTT. Translated, it gives CASSQGQGAGQPQHF.

The gene calls are TRBV10-3 and TRBJ1-4; 7 nucleotides line up with TRBD1. The germline gives CDR1 ENHRY, CDR2 SYGVKD. V shed 5 bases and J 6 bases; nucleotides not matched to a gene: 9. There are 15 residues in the CDR3. Here the CDR3 reads CAISLEKGADEKLFF. The DNA for the CDR3 is TGTGCCATCAGTCTTGAAAAGGGGGCGGATGAAAAACTGTTTTTT.

V is TRBV12-3 or TRBV12-4 and J is TRBJ2-7; D is perhaps TRBD1 (5 bases). V lost 6 bases and J lost 7, with 13 bases in between. CDR3 length: 12 residues. Here the CDR3 reads CASSQDTWEQYF. CDR3 nucleotides: TGTGCCAGCAGCCAGGACACTTGGGAGCAGTACTTC.

V and J are TRBV7-3 and TRBJ1-1; D perhaps matches TRBD1 (6 bases). Germline lookup yields CDR1 SGHTA and CDR2 FQGTGA. V gave up 6 bases and J gave up 4 bases, with 12 bases separating them. The CDR3 has 13 residues. The DNA for the CDR3 is TGTGCCAGCAGATTACAGGGTGGCACTGAAGCTTTCTTT. Its protein product is CASRLQGGTEAFF.

The genes are TRBV6-1 and TRBJ1-5; D gene unclear. The V gene's germline CDR1 is MNHNS and CDR2 SASEGT. This CDR3 spans 16 amino acids. V was clipped by 4 bases and J by 4 bases, with 17 bases between them. The CDR3, as DNA: TGTGCCAGCAGTGCCGTGACGGGCAGGCGTAATCAGCCCCAGCATTTT. As protein: CASSAVTGRRNQPQHF.

The chain links TRBV29-1 to TRBJ1-3; tentative D call: TRBD1 (5 bases). The CDR3 spans 12 residues. V was trimmed by 2 bases and J by 4 bases, leaving 6 bases between them. Germline V gene lookup returns CDR1 SQVTM and CDR2 ANQGSEA. For the CDR3, the DNA is TGCAGCGTTGAACAGGGAGGAAACACCATATATTTT. Translation gives CSVEQGGNTIYF. Drawing the rest from reference TRBV29-1 and TRBJ1-3, the complete variable domain is SAVISQKPSRDICQRGTSLTIQCQVDSQVTMMFWYRQQPGQSLTLIATANQGSEATYESGFVIDKFPISRPNLTFSTLTVSNMSPEDSSIYLCSVEQGGNTIYFGEGSWLTVV.

The CDR3 reads CASSQRLSYEQYF. The CDR3 coding sequence is TGTGCCAGCAGTCAACGGCTATCCTACGAGCAGTACTTC. The chain has TRBV27 and TRBJ2-7; D gene unclear. V lost 5 bases to trimming and J lost 1 base, with 9 bases between them. The CDR3 totals 13 residues. Germline loops: CDR1 MNHEY, CDR2 SMNVEV (reference sequence).

The chain uses TRBV5-4 and TRBJ2-5; D may be TRBD2 (6 bases). CDR1 and CDR2 from the germline V gene are SGHNT and YYREEE (reference sequence). The CDR3 is 15 amino acids. The V gene lost 4 bases and the J gene lost 3 bases, with 16 bases spanning the gap. In DNA form, the CDR3 reads TGTGCCAGCAGCCCGGCGGGGCGCCACAAAGAGACCCAGTACTTC. Its protein is CASSPAGRHKETQYF.

V is TRBV5-1 and J is TRBJ2-5; 8 positions agree with TRBD1. The V gene's germline CDR1 is SGHRS and CDR2 YFSETQ. With 4 bases clipped from V and 4 bases from J, the junction kept 6 bases outside the gene matches. The CDR3 sequence is 14 residues long. The CDR3 reads CASSPRGLAETQYF. The CDR3, as DNA: TGCGCCAGCAGCCCCAGGGGGCTCGCAGAGACCCAGTACTTC.